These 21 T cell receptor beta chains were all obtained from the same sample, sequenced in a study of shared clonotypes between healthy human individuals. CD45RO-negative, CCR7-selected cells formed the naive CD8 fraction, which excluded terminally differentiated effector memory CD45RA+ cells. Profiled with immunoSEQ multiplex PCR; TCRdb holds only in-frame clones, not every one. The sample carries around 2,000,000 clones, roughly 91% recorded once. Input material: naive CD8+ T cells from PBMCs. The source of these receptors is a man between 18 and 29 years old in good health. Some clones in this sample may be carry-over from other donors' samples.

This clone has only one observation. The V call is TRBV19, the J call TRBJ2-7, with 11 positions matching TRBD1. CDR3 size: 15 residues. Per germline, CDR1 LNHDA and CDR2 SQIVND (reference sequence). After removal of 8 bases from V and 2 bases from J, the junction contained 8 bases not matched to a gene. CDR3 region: CASGAGQGAAYEQYF. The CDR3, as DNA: TGTGCCAGTGGAGCCGGACAGGGGGCAGCCTACGAGCAGTACTTC.

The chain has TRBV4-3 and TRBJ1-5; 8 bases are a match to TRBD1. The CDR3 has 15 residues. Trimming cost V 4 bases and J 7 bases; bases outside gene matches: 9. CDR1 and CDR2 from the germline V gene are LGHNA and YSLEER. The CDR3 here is CASSRLTGDGQPQHF. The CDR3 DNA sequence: TGCGCCAGCAGCCGCCTGACAGGGGATGGCCAGCCCCAGCATTTT.

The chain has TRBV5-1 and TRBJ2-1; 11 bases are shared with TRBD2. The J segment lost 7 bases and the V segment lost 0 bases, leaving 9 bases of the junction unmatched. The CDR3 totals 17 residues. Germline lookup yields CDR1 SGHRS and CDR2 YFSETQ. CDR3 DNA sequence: TGCGCCAGCAGCTTGGGCCTAGCGGGAGGAAGTGGGAATGAGCAGTTCTTC. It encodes CASSLGLAGGSGNEQFF.

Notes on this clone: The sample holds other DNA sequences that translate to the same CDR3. CDR3 nucleotides: TGTGCCAGCTCCGGACTAGCGGCCTACAATGAGCAGTTCTTC. This gives the protein CASSGLAAYNEQFF. The chain uses TRBV7-9 and TRBJ2-1; 10 bases line up with TRBD2. Trimming at V came to 8 bases and at J to 2 bases, leaving 3 bases not matched to a gene. Germline V gives CDR1 SEHNR, CDR2 FQNEAQ (reference sequence). This CDR3 spans 14 amino acids.

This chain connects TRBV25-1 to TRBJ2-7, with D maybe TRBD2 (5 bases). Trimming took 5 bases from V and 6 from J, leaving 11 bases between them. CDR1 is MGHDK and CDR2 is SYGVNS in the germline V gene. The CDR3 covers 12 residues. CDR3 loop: CASSFPRGEQYF. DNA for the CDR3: TGTGCCAGCAGTTTCCCTCGGGGCGAGCAGTACTTC.

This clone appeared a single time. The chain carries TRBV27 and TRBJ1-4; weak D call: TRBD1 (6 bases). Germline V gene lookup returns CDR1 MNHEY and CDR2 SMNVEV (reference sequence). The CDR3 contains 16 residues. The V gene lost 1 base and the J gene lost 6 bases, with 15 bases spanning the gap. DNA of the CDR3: TGTGCCAGCAGTTTATATCGGGGGGCCCCGGATGAAAAACTGTTTTTT. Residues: CASSLYRGAPDEKLFF. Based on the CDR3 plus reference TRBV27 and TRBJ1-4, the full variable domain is EAQVTQNPRYLITVTGKKLTVTCSQNMNHEYMSWYRQDPGLGLRQIYYSMNVEVTDKGDVPEGYKVSRKEKRNFPLILESPSPNQTSLYFCASSLYRGAPDEKLFFGSGTQLSVL.

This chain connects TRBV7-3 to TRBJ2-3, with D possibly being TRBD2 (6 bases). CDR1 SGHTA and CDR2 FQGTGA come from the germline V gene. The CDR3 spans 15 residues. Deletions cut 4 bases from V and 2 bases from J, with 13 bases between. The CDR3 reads CASSSPPDYTDTQYF. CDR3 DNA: TGTGCCAGCAGCTCCCCCCCGGACTACACAGATACGCAGTATTTT.

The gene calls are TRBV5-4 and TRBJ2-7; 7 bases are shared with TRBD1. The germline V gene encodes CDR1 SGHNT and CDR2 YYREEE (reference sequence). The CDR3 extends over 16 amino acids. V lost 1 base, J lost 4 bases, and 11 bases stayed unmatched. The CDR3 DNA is TGTGCCAGCAGCTTGAACGCCGCGACAGGGAGTTACGAGCAGTACTTC. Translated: CASSLNAATGSYEQYF.

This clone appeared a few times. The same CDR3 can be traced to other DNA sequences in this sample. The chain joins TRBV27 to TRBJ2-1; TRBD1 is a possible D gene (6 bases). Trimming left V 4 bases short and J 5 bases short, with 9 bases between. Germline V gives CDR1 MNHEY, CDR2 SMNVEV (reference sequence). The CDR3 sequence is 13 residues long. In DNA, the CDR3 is TGTGCCAGCAGTTACGGACAGCACAATGAGCAGTTCTTC. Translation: CASSYGQHNEQFF.

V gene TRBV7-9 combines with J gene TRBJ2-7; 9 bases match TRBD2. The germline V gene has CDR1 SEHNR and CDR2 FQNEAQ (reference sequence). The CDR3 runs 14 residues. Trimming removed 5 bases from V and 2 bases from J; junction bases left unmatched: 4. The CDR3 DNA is TGTGCCAGCAGCCAAGCGGGAGGTCCCTACGAGCAGTACTTC. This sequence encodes CASSQAGGPYEQYF.

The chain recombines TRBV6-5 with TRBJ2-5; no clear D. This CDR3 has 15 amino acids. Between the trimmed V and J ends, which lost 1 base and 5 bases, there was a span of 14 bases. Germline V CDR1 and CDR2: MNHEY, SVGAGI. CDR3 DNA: TGTGCCAGCAGTTACTTGGGGTCTGCGAAGGAGACCCAGTACTTC. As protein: CASSYLGSAKETQYF.

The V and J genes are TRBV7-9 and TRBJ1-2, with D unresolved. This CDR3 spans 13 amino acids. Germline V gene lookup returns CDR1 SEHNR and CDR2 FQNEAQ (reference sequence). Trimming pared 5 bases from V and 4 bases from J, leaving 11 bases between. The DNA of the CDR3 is TGTGCCAGCAGCCTCATCGCGGTCTATGGCTACACCTTC. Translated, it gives CASSLIAVYGYTF.

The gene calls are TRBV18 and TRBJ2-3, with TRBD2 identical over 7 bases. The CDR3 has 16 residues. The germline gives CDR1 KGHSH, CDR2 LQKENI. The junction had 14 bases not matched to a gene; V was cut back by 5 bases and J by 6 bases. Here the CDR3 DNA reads TGTGCCAGCTCAGTACAGGAGGGCGGGAGATTTGATACGCAGTATTTT. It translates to CASSVQEGGRFDTQYF.

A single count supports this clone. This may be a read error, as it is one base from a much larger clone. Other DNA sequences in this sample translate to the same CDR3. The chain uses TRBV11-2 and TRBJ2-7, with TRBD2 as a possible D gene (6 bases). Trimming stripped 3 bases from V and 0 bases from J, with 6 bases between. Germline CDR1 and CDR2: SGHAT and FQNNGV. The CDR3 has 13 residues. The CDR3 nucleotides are TGTGCCAGCAGCTTCGGGAGCTCCTACGAGCAGTACTTC. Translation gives CASSFGSSYEQYF.

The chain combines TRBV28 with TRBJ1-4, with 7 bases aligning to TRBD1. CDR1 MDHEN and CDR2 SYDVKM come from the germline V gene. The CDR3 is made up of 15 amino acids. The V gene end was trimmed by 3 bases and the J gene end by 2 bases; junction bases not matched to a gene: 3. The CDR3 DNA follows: TGTGCCAGCAGTTTTGTGGGACAGACTAATGAAAAACTGTTTTTT. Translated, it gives CASSFVGQTNEKLFF.

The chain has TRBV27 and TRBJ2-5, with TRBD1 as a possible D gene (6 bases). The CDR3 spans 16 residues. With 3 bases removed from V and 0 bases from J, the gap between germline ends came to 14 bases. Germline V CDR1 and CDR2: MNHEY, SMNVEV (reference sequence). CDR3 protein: CASSFTAGDHQETQYF. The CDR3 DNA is TGTGCCAGCAGTTTTACGGCAGGGGATCACCAAGAGACCCAGTACTTC.

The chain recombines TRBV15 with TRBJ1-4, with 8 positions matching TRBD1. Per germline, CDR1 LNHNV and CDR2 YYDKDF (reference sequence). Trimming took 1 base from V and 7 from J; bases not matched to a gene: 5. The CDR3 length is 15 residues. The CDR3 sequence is CATSRGQGAGEKLFF. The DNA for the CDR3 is TGTGCCACCAGCAGAGGCCAGGGGGCGGGTGAAAAACTGTTTTTT.

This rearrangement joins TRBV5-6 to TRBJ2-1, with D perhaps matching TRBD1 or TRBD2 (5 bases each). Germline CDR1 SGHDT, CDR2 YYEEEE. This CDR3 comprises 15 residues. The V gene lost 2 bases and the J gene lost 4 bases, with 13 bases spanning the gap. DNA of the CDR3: TGTGCCAGCAGCTTTGGACCGGGACGGTACAATGAGCAGTTCTTC. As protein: CASSFGPGRYNEQFF.

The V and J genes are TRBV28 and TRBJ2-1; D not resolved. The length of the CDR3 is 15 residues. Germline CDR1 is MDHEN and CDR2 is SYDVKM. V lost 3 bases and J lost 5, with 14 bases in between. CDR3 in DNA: TGTGCCAGCAGTTTCCGATTCGGACGGAACAATGAGCAGTTCTTC. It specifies CASSFRFGRNNEQFF.

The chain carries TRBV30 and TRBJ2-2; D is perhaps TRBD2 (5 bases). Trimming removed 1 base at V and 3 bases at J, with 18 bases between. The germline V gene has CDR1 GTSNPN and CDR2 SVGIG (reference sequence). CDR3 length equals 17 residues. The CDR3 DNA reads TGTGCCTGGAGTGCCTACCTGAGGGCGGGCGACACCGGGGAGCTGTTTTTT. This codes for CAWSAYLRAGDTGELFF.

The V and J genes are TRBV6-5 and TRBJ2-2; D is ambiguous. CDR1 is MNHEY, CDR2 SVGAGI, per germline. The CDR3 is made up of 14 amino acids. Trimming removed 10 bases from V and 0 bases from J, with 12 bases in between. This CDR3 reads CATQASANTGELFF. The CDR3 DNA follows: TGTGCCACCCAGGCCTCAGCGAACACCGGGGAGCTGTTTTTT.